This entry features one T cell receptor beta chain sequence. Its antigen remains unknown. The data are from a study of cytomegalovirus exposure and HLA in healthy donors. PCR involved 60 Vbeta and 13 Jbeta primers. The repertoire was sequenced with immunoSEQ multiplex PCR; TCRdb's copy has only in-frame clones and lacks some. Its table lists about 140,000 clones. General study points: Later, an analysis showed that TCR beta chains associated with HLA were more clonally expanded than others that were equally common. In a later analysis, V- and J-gene trimming of beta chains associated with a DCLRE1C missense variant, replicated independently.

This CDR3 spans 13 amino acids. Germline CDR1 and CDR2: MNHNS and SASEGT. Trimming took off 4 bases at V and 3 bases at J, with 6 bases between the two ends. This sequence was found in a woman younger than 30 in good health and CMV-seronegative. The chain is built from TRBV6-1 and TRBJ2-2, with a tentative D call TRBD1 (5 bases). Sample: PBMCs. The CDR3 region is CASSVGDTGELFF. The CDR3 bases are TGTGCCAGCAGTGTAGGGGACACCGGGGAGCTGTTTTTT.